These 31 T cell receptor beta chains share one sample of origin, sequenced in a study of cytomegalovirus exposure and HLA in healthy donors. The PCR had 60 Vbeta and 13 Jbeta primers. Repertoires were generated with immunoSEQ multiplex PCR, while TCRdb's copy carries only in-frame clones and drops some. The sample lists some 200,000 clones, roughly 80% occurring once. The sequencing input was PBMCs. These receptor sequences come from a girl under 10 years old in good health and CMV-seronegative.

V gene TRBV6-6 combines with J gene TRBJ2-7; the D gene is possibly TRBD1 (5 bases). The CDR3 is made up of 15 amino acids. CDR1 and CDR2 from the germline V gene are MNHNY and SVGAGI (reference sequence). V was pared by 0 bases and J by 1 base, with 10 bases between. CDR3 bases: TGTGCCAGCAGTTACTCCCAGGGCCATTCCTACGAGCAGTACTTC. It translates to CASSYSQGHSYEQYF.

The V and J genes are TRBV11-3 and TRBJ2-5; maybe TRBD2 (5 bases). The V and J ends lost 0 bases and 4 bases respectively, with 12 bases between them. Germline V gene sequence: CDR1 SGHNT, CDR2 YENEEA. This CDR3 is 15 amino acids long. CDR3 nucleotides: TGTGCCAGCAGCTTAGACGGTCAGGCGGGAGAGACCCAGTACTTC. Translated, it gives CASSLDGQAGETQYF.

This clone was seen just once. The CDR3 DNA is TGTGCCTGGGGCTCCGGGACAGGGAAAGAAGGATACAGTGCAGATACGCAGTATTTT. This sequence encodes CAWGSGTGKEGYSADTQYF. V and J are TRBV30 and TRBJ2-3, with 9 bases matching TRBD1. The germline CDR1 and CDR2 sequences are GTSNPN and SVGIG (reference sequence). This CDR3 comprises 19 residues. J gave up 4 bases and V 5 bases, and 22 bases lay outside the gene matches.

The chain employs TRBV18 and TRBJ2-5; the match to TRBD1 covers 11 bases. The length of the CDR3 is 15 residues. Unmatched junction bases numbered 4, after V lost 2 bases and J lost 5 bases. Germline V gene sequence: CDR1 KGHSH, CDR2 LQKENI. The CDR3 sequence is CASSPGQGAGETQYF. CDR3 coding DNA: TGTGCCAGCTCACCAGGACAGGGGGCAGGGGAGACCCAGTACTTC.

This clone was found a few times. The rearrangement joins TRBV23-1 to TRBJ1-6; a possible D gene is TRBD1 (5 bases). TRBV23-1 is annotated as an ORF whose role is uncertain. This CDR3 is 14 amino acids long. The ends were cut back, 8 bases at V and 8 bases at J, with 16 bases in the middle. CDR3 sequence (DNA): TGCGCCAGCCATTCGACTAGGGGAGATTCACCCCTCCACTTT. It translates to CASHSTRGDSPLHF.

The chain uses TRBV5-1 and TRBJ1-4; 9 bases map to TRBD1. The V gene end was trimmed by 3 bases and the J gene end by 5 bases; junction bases not matched to a gene: 5. This CDR3 contains 15 residues. CDR1 and CDR2 (germline): SGHRS, YFSETQ. CDR3 in DNA: TGCGCCAGCAGCTCGGGGACAGGGTTGAATGAAAAACTGTTTTTT. Residues: CASSSGTGLNEKLFF.

The chain carries TRBV5-1 and TRBJ2-4, with 10 bases lining up with TRBD2. This CDR3 is built from 16 residues. V was pared by 0 bases and J by 6 bases, with 6 bases of the junction left unmatched. Germline V gene lookup returns CDR1 SGHRS and CDR2 YFSETQ. In nucleotides, the CDR3 is TGCGCCAGCAGCTTGGACGGGACTAGCGATGGAAACATTCAGTACTTC. It yields the protein CASSLDGTSDGNIQYF.

The rearrangement links TRBV6-5 to TRBJ1-1, with 8 bases matching TRBD1. Germline assignment: CDR1 MNHEY and CDR2 SVGAGI. The V gene end was trimmed by 6 bases and the J gene end by 1 base; junction bases not matched to a gene: 7. The CDR3 loop spans 15 amino acids. CDR3 coding DNA: TGTGCCAGCAGAACCGACAGGGGACCGAACACTGAAGCTTTCTTT. It translates to CASRTDRGPNTEAFF.

The chain has TRBV19 and TRBJ2-1, with D possibly matching TRBD2 (6 bases). The CDR3 is 19 amino acids. With 10 bases removed from V and 4 bases from J, the gap between germline ends came to 32 bases. Germline V gene data show CDR1 as LNHDA and CDR2 as SQIVND (reference sequence). The CDR3: CATKLSAETLRGWYNEQFF. CDR3 sequence (DNA): TGTGCCACCAAACTCAGTGCGGAAACCCTGCGGGGATGGTACAATGAGCAGTTCTTC.

The rearrangement links TRBV29-1 to TRBJ2-7, with 9 nucleotides matching TRBD1. V lost 6 bases, J lost 5 bases, and 11 bases stayed unmatched. This CDR3 contains 14 residues. The V gene's germline CDR1 is SQVTM and CDR2 ANQGSEA. Here the CDR3 DNA reads TGCAGCGTCGCCGCCGGGACAGGGCTTCACGAGCAGTACTTC. It yields the protein CSVAAGTGLHEQYF.

The rearrangement joins TRBV5-4 to TRBJ1-2, with D perhaps TRBD1 (5 bases). Germline V gene sequence: CDR1 SGHNT, CDR2 YYREEE (reference sequence). Trimming removed 10 bases from V and 2 bases from J, with 18 bases in between. This CDR3 is built from 14 residues. The CDR3 coding sequence is TGTGCCTACAGGAGGCAGCTAGCGAACTATGGCTACACCTTC. Translation gives CAYRRQLANYGYTF.

The chain joins TRBV30 to TRBJ1-4; 7 bases line up with TRBD1. The CDR3 spans 16 residues. Germline assignment: CDR1 GTSNPN and CDR2 SVGIG (reference sequence). Trimming cost V 4 bases and J 4 bases; bases outside gene matches: 12. CDR3 coding DNA: TGTGCCTGGACCGCCTCCAGGGACAGTTATAATGAAAAACTGTTTTTT. Amino acids: CAWTASRDSYNEKLFF.

To note about this clone: One end of the junction fails to match germline, which may point to a read error. The chain is built from TRBV27 and TRBJ1-1; TRBD1 is a possible D gene (5 bases). Germline V CDR1 and CDR2: MNHEY, SMNVEV (reference sequence). The CDR3 consists of 15 residues. CDR3 amino acids: CASSLFGGLNAEAFF. In nucleotides, the CDR3 is TGTGCCAGCAGTTTATTCGGGGGATTGAACGCTGAAGCTTTCTTT.

V gene TRBV5-1 combines with J gene TRBJ2-3, with 7 bases lining up with TRBD2. Germline loops: CDR1 SGHRS, CDR2 YFSETQ. The V segment lost 3 bases and the J segment 5 bases; nucleotides outside the gene matches: 9. CDR3 length equals 15 residues. The DNA for the CDR3 is TGCGCCAGCAGCTGGGAGCGGGGTGGTGGAGATACGCAGTATTTT. It yields the protein CASSWERGGGDTQYF.

The V and J genes are TRBV6-6 and TRBJ1-1; D unclear. Trimming took off 6 bases at V and 1 base at J, with 6 bases between the two ends. The germline gives CDR1 MNHNY, CDR2 SVGAGI (reference sequence). This CDR3 region has 12 residues. The CDR3 DNA sequence: TGTGCCAGCAGCGCTAGGAACACTGAAGCTTTCTTT. It translates to CASSARNTEAFF.

The chain joins TRBV29-1 to TRBJ2-1, with D tentatively TRBD2 (6 bases). The CDR3 covers 14 residues. The V gene lost 4 bases and the J gene lost 1 base, with 11 bases spanning the gap. CDR1 is SQVTM, CDR2 ANQGSEA, per germline. The CDR3 nucleotides are TGCAGCGTTGGCGGCGGGGTGTCCTACAATGAGCAGTTCTTC. The encoded protein is CSVGGGVSYNEQFF.

The chain has TRBV10-2 and TRBJ2-3, with D possibly matching TRBD2 (7 bases). Germline V gene data show CDR1 as WSHSY and CDR2 as SAAADI. Trimming took off 4 bases at V and 6 bases at J, with 17 bases between the two ends. This CDR3 spans 15 amino acids. The CDR3 nucleotides are TGCGCCAGCAGTGCCGATCAGGCGGGGGCGGATACGCAGTATTTT. As protein: CASSADQAGADTQYF.

The chain couples TRBV11-1 to TRBJ2-7; 10 bases are shared with TRBD2. The CDR3 is made up of 16 amino acids. Germline V gene sequence: CDR1 SGHAT, CDR2 FQDESV (reference sequence). With 3 bases clipped from V and 0 bases from J, the junction kept 5 bases outside the gene matches. CDR3: CASSFGGTSVSYEQYF. CDR3 nucleotides: TGTGCCAGCAGCTTTGGCGGGACTAGCGTCTCCTACGAGCAGTACTTC. Using reference TRBV11-1 and TRBJ2-7 for the parts outside the CDR3, the full variable domain is EAEVAQSPRYKITEKSQAVAFWCDPISGHATLYWYRQILGQGPELLVQFQDESVVDDSQLPKDRFSAERLKGVDSTLKIQPAELGDSAMYLCASSFGGTSVSYEQYFGPGTRLTVT.

The chain carries TRBV7-9 and TRBJ1-4, with 10 bases that match TRBD1. V was pared by 1 base and J by 5 bases, with 7 bases of the junction left unmatched. Per the germline V gene, CDR1 is SEHNR and CDR2 is FQNEAQ (reference sequence). CDR3 length equals 17 residues. The chain's CDR3 is CASSLVWGDRGNEKLFF. In nucleotides, the CDR3 is TGTGCCAGCAGCTTAGTTTGGGGGGACAGGGGAAATGAAAAACTGTTTTTT.

The genes are TRBV6-1 and TRBJ2-7, with TRBD1 matching over 10 bases. The J segment lost 3 bases and the V segment lost 4 bases, leaving 9 bases of the junction unmatched. The CDR3 covers 16 residues. Germline assignment: CDR1 MNHNS and CDR2 SASEGT. CDR3 DNA: TGTGCCAGCAGTGCGGATGGGACAGGGGTGTACTACGAGCAGTACTTC. Amino acids: CASSADGTGVYYEQYF.

The V gene is TRBV7-2, the J gene TRBJ1-1; D is undetermined. The CDR3 contains 12 residues. CDR1 is SGHTA and CDR2 is FQGNSA in the germline V gene. The V end was cut by 5 bases, the J end by 12 bases, with 16 bases between. The CDR3 sequence is CASSHVGEKTFF. CDR3 bases: TGTGCCAGCAGCCACGTCGGGGAGAAGACTTTCTTT.

The V call is TRBV11-2, the J call TRBJ2-7; D may be TRBD2 (7 bases). Germline-derived CDR1 and CDR2 are SGHAT and FQNNGV. The CDR3 has 17 amino acids. V was clipped by 2 bases and J by 4 bases, with 21 bases between them. The CDR3 nucleotides read TGTGCCAGCAGCTTATATTTTGGGAGGGGGAAAAATTACGAGCAGTACTTC. Amino acids: CASSLYFGRGKNYEQYF.

CDR3 residues: CASSTPGFYEQYF. As DNA, the CDR3 is TGTGCCAGTAGTACACCAGGGTTCTACGAGCAGTACTTC. V usage is TRBV19 and J usage is TRBJ2-7, with TRBD1 as a possible D gene (5 bases). Trimming cost V 4 bases and J 3 bases, with 10 bases left between them. The CDR3 spans 13 residues. Germline V gives CDR1 LNHDA, CDR2 SQIVND (reference sequence).

This chain uses TRBV7-9 with TRBJ1-1; 7 positions match TRBD1. There are 13 residues in the CDR3. Trimming at V came to 10 bases and at J to 2 bases, leaving 7 bases not matched to a gene. Germline values: CDR1 SEHNR, CDR2 FQNEAQ (reference sequence). Written as DNA, the CDR3 is TGTGCCACTGGAGGGGGCGGAAACACTGAAGCTTTCTTT. The encoded protein is CATGGGGNTEAFF. The entire variable domain, with the rest obtained from reference TRBV7-9 and TRBJ1-1, is as follows: DTGVSQNPRHKITKRGQNVTFRCDPISEHNRLYWYRQTLGQGPEFLTYFQNEAQLEKSRLLSDRFSAERPKGSFSTLEIQRTEQGDSAMYLCATGGGGNTEAFFGQGTRLTVV.

The chain links TRBV7-6 to TRBJ2-5; 10 bases agree with TRBD1. This CDR3 is built from 15 residues. Germline-derived CDR1 and CDR2 are SGHVS and FNYEAQ. The V and J ends lost 6 bases and 2 bases, in that order; junction bases with no gene match: 6. The CDR3 is CASRRRDRGQETQYF. In nucleotides, the CDR3 is TGTGCCAGCAGGCGGCGGGACAGGGGTCAAGAGACCCAGTACTTC. The full variable domain, with the rest looked up from reference TRBV7-6 and TRBJ2-5, is GAGVSQSPRYKVTKRGQDVALRCDPISGHVSLYWYRQALGQGPEFLTYFNYEAQQDKSGLPNDRFSAERPEGSISTLTIQRTEQRDSAMYRCASRRRDRGQETQYFGPGTRLLVL.

This clone was observed a single time. V usage is TRBV10-2 and J usage is TRBJ2-7, with 8 bases matching TRBD1. The CDR3 is made up of 14 amino acids. Germline V gives CDR1 WSHSY, CDR2 SAAADI. The trim removed 6 bases at V and 2 bases at J, leaving 6 bases unmatched. This chain's CDR3 is CASSLTGATYEQYF. CDR3 in DNA: TGCGCCAGCAGCCTGACAGGGGCCACCTACGAGCAGTACTTC.

The chain combines TRBV5-5 with TRBJ1-2; 9 nucleotides agree with TRBD1. The V segment lost 3 bases and the J segment 7 bases; nucleotides outside the gene matches: 7. Germline CDR1 is SGHKS and CDR2 is YYEKEE (reference sequence). The CDR3 runs 14 residues. CDR3 nucleotide sequence: TGTGCCAGCAGCTGGGACAGGGACTCGGGTGGCTACACCTTC. Translated, it gives CASSWDRDSGGYTF.

The chain couples TRBV7-8 to TRBJ2-5, with 9 bases identical to TRBD1. Trimming took 3 bases from V and 4 from J; bases not matched to a gene: 6. CDR1 and CDR2 from the germline V gene are SGHVS and FQNEAQ. This CDR3 is 15 amino acids long. DNA for the CDR3: TGTGCCAGCAGCTTCCGGGACAGGGAAGGAGAGACCCAGTACTTC. It is translated as CASSFRDREGETQYF.

The chain uses TRBV5-6 and TRBJ2-1, with D perhaps matching TRBD2 (5 bases). The CDR3 loop spans 13 amino acids. V was cut by 4 bases and J by 9 bases, with 14 bases left in between. Germline CDR1 reads SGHDT; CDR2 reads YYEEEE. The CDR3 nucleotides read TGTGCCAGCAGCCCGACCTTCAGCGGTGAGCAGTTCTTC. It translates to CASSPTFSGEQFF. The variable domain in full, completed from reference TRBV5-6 and TRBJ2-1, reads DAGVTQSPTHLIKTRGQQVTLRCSPKSGHDTVSWYQQALGQGPQFIFQYYEEEERQRGNFPDRFSGHQFPNYSSELNVNALLLGDSALYLCASSPTFSGEQFFGPGTRLTVL.

The gene calls are TRBV30 and TRBJ1-1; 7 nucleotides match TRBD1. The CDR3 sequence is 12 residues long. Germline V CDR1 and CDR2: GTSNPN, SVGIG (reference sequence). J gave up 11 bases and V 2 bases, and 8 bases lay outside the gene matches. The CDR3 sequence: CAWSSYRGHAFF. CDR3 DNA: TGTGCCTGGAGTTCATACAGGGGACACGCTTTCTTT.

A note on this clone: This same CDR3 is encoded by further DNA sequences in the sample. The chain is built from TRBV6-1 and TRBJ1-5; TRBD1 aligns across 8 bases. The CDR3 is 13 amino acids. Germline V CDR1 and CDR2: MNHNS, SASEGT. J was trimmed by 7 bases and V by 6 bases; bases with no gene match: 5. The CDR3 region has the DNA TGTGCCAGCAGGGACAGGGCGGGACAGCCCCAGCATTTT. This translates into CASRDRAGQPQHF.